The 9 T cell receptor beta chains below come from one sample, sequenced in a study of blood T cell repertoires in COVID-19. Data came from immunoSEQ multiplex PCR; TCRdb stores just in-frame clones and leaves some out. There are roughly 180,000 clones in the sample; around 83% occur only once, and less than 9% lies in the top ten. The material sequenced was peripheral blood. The source of these receptors is a woman aged 55-70 years with acute or convalescent COVID-19.

This chain uses TRBV5-1 with TRBJ2-6, with TRBD1 matching over 8 bases. Germline V gene lookup returns CDR1 SGHRS and CDR2 YFSETQ. V lost 4 bases and J lost 2; bases outside the gene matches: 2. The CDR3 has 15 residues. The CDR3 sequence is CASSIQGAGANVLTF. The CDR3 DNA reads TGCGCCAGCAGCATACAGGGGGCTGGGGCCAACGTCCTGACTTTC.

The chain has TRBV11-1 and TRBJ2-4; D is possibly TRBD2 (5 bases). Germline-derived CDR1 and CDR2 are SGHAT and FQDESV (reference sequence). V lost 1 base to trimming and J lost 0 bases, with 10 bases between them. CDR3 length equals 16 residues. The CDR3 DNA reads as TGTGCCAGCAGCTTAGGCGGAGGCAGAGCCAAAAACATTCAGTACTTC. This codes for CASSLGGGRAKNIQYF.

The CDR3 nucleotides are TGTGCCAGCAGCTTAGAGCGTGCGGGCACCGGGGAGCTGTTTTTT. Its protein is CASSLERAGTGELFF. The chain couples TRBV7-2 to TRBJ2-2; D is possibly TRBD2 (5 bases). This CDR3 has 15 residues. Germline CDR1 SGHTA, CDR2 FQGNSA. The V end was cut by 1 base, the J end by 4 bases, with 10 bases between.

This clone was seen once. The chain joins TRBV3-1 (or the pseudogene TRBV3-2) to TRBJ2-3; 8 nucleotides match TRBD2. Germline lookup yields CDR1 LGHDT and CDR2 YNNKEL (reference sequence). The J segment lost 0 bases and the V segment lost 4 bases, leaving 3 bases of the junction unmatched. This CDR3 is 15 amino acids long. The CDR3 loop reads CASSPTSGSTDTQYF. For the CDR3, the DNA is TGTGCCAGCAGCCCCACTAGCGGTAGCACAGATACGCAGTATTTT.

The chain has TRBV5-6 and TRBJ1-2; D is possibly TRBD1 (6 bases). Trimming took 5 bases from V and 2 from J, leaving 10 bases between them. This CDR3 region has 13 residues. Germline lookup yields CDR1 SGHDT and CDR2 YYEEEE. The CDR3 sequence: CASSTGRNYGYTF. As DNA, the CDR3 is TGTGCCAGCAGTACAGGGCGCAACTATGGCTACACCTTC.

A few counts support this clone. The rearrangement links TRBV9 to TRBJ2-1; TRBD2 agrees at 7 bases. CDR1 SGDLS and CDR2 YYNGEE come from the germline V gene. This CDR3 comprises 14 residues. V was pared by 4 bases and J by 5 bases, with 6 bases of the junction left unmatched. In DNA, the CDR3 is TGTGCCAGCAGCCCCCGGGACTACAACAATGAGCAGTTCTTC. As protein: CASSPRDYNNEQFF.

V is TRBV6-5 and J is TRBJ1-1, with a tentative D call TRBD1 (5 bases). With 4 bases removed from V and 10 bases from J, the gap between germline ends came to 10 bases. Germline assignment: CDR1 MNHEY and CDR2 SVGAGI. The CDR3 length is 11 residues. CDR3 loop: CASSWGDRAFF. Here the CDR3 DNA reads TGTGCCAGCAGTTGGGGGGATCGAGCTTTCTTT.

The gene calls are TRBV30 and TRBJ1-6; no definite D call. CDR3 size: 13 residues. Trimming pared 2 bases from V and 8 bases from J, leaving 10 bases between. Germline V gene data show CDR1 as GTSNPN and CDR2 as SVGIG (reference sequence). CDR3 in DNA: TGTGCCTGGAGTAGCGGCGGGGATTCACCCCTCCACTTT. It encodes CAWSSGGDSPLHF.

V and J are TRBV24-1 and TRBJ2-5; the D gene is possibly TRBD2 (6 bases). Germline assignment: CDR1 KGHDR and CDR2 SFDVKD. The CDR3 is 14 amino acids. V was trimmed by 4 bases and J by 7 bases, leaving 15 bases between them. This CDR3 is CATSEPGDLRTQYF. In nucleotides, the CDR3 is TGTGCCACCAGTGAACCGGGAGACCTAAGGACCCAGTACTTC.